This entry lists 24 T cell receptor beta chains sequenced from one sample in a study of blood T cell repertoires in COVID-19. Generated by immunoSEQ multiplex PCR, the TCRdb table keeps only in-frame clones and is missing some. Seen here are approximately 180,000 clones, over 75% observed once, and the top ten hold roughly 1.2%. The specimen was PBMCs or T cells enriched from blood (not recorded which). The receptors shown here come from a human donor with acute COVID-19. The donor label of this sample is uncertain.

This clone was detected only a few times. The chain combines TRBV28 with TRBJ1-1, with D hard to call. Germline V gene lookup returns CDR1 MDHEN and CDR2 SYDVKM. Trimming removed 5 bases from V and 2 bases from J, with 15 bases in between. The CDR3 has 15 residues. In DNA form, the CDR3 reads TGTGCCAGCAGTCCGACCCAGCAGACAAACACTGAAGCTTTCTTT. As protein: CASSPTQQTNTEAFF.

The V call is TRBV5-1, the J call TRBJ2-3; D is perhaps TRBD2 (6 bases). Germline CDR1 reads SGHRS; CDR2 reads YFSETQ. The length of the CDR3 is 15 residues. V was cut by 2 bases and J by 2 bases, with 12 bases left in between. This chain's CDR3 is CASSFRSGYTDTQYF. The DNA of the CDR3 is TGCGCCAGCAGCTTTCGTAGCGGCTACACAGATACGCAGTATTTT.

The chain combines TRBV1 with TRBJ2-1; the table names TRBD2, a call not compared with the DNA. TRBV1 is annotated as a pseudogene. The CDR3 length is 14 residues. CDR3 in amino acids: CTSSHLAPYNEQFF. The DNA for the CDR3 is TGCACCAGCAGCCACCTAGCTCCCTACAATGAGCAGTTCTTC.

The J gene is TRBJ1-1, the V gene TRBV19; 8 nucleotides agree with TRBD1. The CDR3 runs to 16 residues. CDR1 and CDR2 (germline): LNHDA, SQIVND (reference sequence). The V segment lost 0 bases and the J segment 4 bases; nucleotides outside the gene matches: 7. CDR3 bases: TGTGCCAGTAGTATAGACCCTACAGGGGGAGTCACTGAAGCTTTCTTT. Translated: CASSIDPTGGVTEAFF.

The gene calls are TRBV4-1 and TRBJ2-3, with TRBD1 matching 7 bases. J was trimmed by 4 bases and V by 2 bases; bases with no gene match: 12. CDR3 length: 17 amino acids. Germline V gives CDR1 MGHRA, CDR2 YSYEKL. CDR3 coding DNA: TGCGCCAGCAGCCAATTCCCGGGACAGAAGGTTGCAGATACGCAGTATTTT. Translated, it gives CASSQFPGQKVADTQYF.

The sample holds a few counts of this clone. This chain uses TRBV24-1 with TRBJ1-2; a weak D match, TRBD1 (6 bases). The CDR3 has 14 amino acids. Germline V gene lookup returns CDR1 KGHDR and CDR2 SFDVKD. V dropped 3 bases and J dropped 5 bases, with 12 bases sitting between them. The CDR3 DNA reads as TGTGCCACCAGTGATAGGACAGAATCATATGGCTACACCTTC. It codes for CATSDRTESYGYTF.

The J gene is TRBJ2-7, the V gene TRBV29-1; weak D call: TRBD1 (6 bases). V shed 0 bases and J shed 4 bases, with 16 bases lying between them. Germline V gives CDR1 SQVTM, CDR2 ANQGSEA. The CDR3 spans 15 residues. The CDR3 protein is CSVEDRGTHPYEQYF. CDR3 bases: TGCAGCGTTGAAGATCGAGGGACACATCCTTACGAGCAGTACTTC.

The rearrangement uses TRBV6-4 and TRBJ1-1, with a possible D match to TRBD1 (5 bases). CDR1 and CDR2 (germline): MRHNA, SNTAGT. The CDR3 covers 14 residues. Trimming pared 6 bases from V and 1 base from J, leaving 12 bases between. Written as DNA, the CDR3 is TGTGCCAGCAGCGTCCCTACAGGGAACACTGAAGCTTTCTTT. As protein: CASSVPTGNTEAFF.

This sequence joins TRBV9 and TRBJ2-1, with a weak D call TRBD1 (5 bases). Germline-derived CDR1 and CDR2 are SGDLS and YYNGEE. V shed 0 bases and J shed 3 bases, with 10 bases lying between them. The CDR3 runs to 15 residues. The CDR3 coding sequence is TGTGCCAGCAGCGTAGGCCAGGGCGGCTACAATGAGCAGTTCTTC. It specifies CASSVGQGGYNEQFF.

The chain recombines TRBV10-1 with TRBJ2-3; D gene uncertain. The CDR3 runs 13 residues. Germline lookup yields CDR1 WNHNN and CDR2 SYGVQD (reference sequence). V was cut by 4 bases and J by 2 bases, with 7 bases left in between. The CDR3 DNA follows: TGCGCCAGCAGTGGCACCTACACAGATACGCAGTATTTT. It yields the protein CASSGTYTDTQYF.

The chain is built from TRBV19 and TRBJ1-5; no definite D call. The CDR3 has 14 amino acids. Germline CDR1 and CDR2: LNHDA and SQIVND (reference sequence). V shed 9 bases and J shed 6 bases, with 18 bases lying between them. The CDR3 sequence is CASPDGGQSQPQHF. DNA for the CDR3: TGTGCCAGCCCCGATGGAGGGCAAAGTCAGCCCCAGCATTTT.

This sequence joins TRBV7-9 and TRBJ1-2, with D maybe TRBD1 (5 bases). This CDR3 is 14 amino acids long. V was trimmed by 0 bases and J by 5 bases, leaving 10 bases between them. Germline V gene data show CDR1 as SEHNR and CDR2 as FQNEAQ (reference sequence). The DNA for the CDR3 is TGTGCCAGCAGCTTAGCGGGACTCATGTATGGCTACACCTTC. Its protein product is CASSLAGLMYGYTF.

This rearrangement joins TRBV7-9 to TRBJ1-1, with 12 bases fitting TRBD1. Germline V CDR1 and CDR2: SEHNR, FQNEAQ (reference sequence). The length of the CDR3 is 15 residues. V was clipped by 5 bases and J by 4 bases; unmatched bases: 5. For the CDR3, the DNA is TGTGCCAGCAGCGCGGGACAGGGGGCGACCACTGAAGCTTTCTTT. Amino acids: CASSAGQGATTEAFF.

The rearrangement uses TRBV7-9 and TRBJ2-1; weak D call: TRBD1 (5 bases). From germline, CDR1 is SEHNR and CDR2 FQNEAQ (reference sequence). Trimming took off 7 bases at V and 15 bases at J, with 25 bases between the two ends. The CDR3 totals 14 residues. DNA of the CDR3: TGTGCCAGCATGAAAGAGCCCCAGGGTCCTCCCAGGTTCTTC. Protein: CASMKEPQGPPRFF.

The V call is TRBV18, the J call TRBJ2-1, with 7 bases fitting TRBD1. Trimming cost V 3 bases and J 2 bases; bases outside gene matches: 1. The CDR3 consists of 14 residues. Germline values: CDR1 KGHSH, CDR2 LQKENI. CDR3 nucleotide sequence: TGTGCCAGCTCACCGGACAGGACCTACAATGAGCAGTTCTTC. Protein sequence: CASSPDRTYNEQFF.

The chain recombines TRBV5-1 with TRBJ2-1, with 10 bases fitting TRBD1. Germline V gives CDR1 SGHRS, CDR2 YFSETQ. This CDR3 has 16 residues. The trim removed 3 bases at V and 5 bases at J, leaving 8 bases unmatched. In DNA, the CDR3 is TGCGCCAGCAGCTCGGAATGGACAGGGGGGAACAATGAGCAGTTCTTC. This encodes CASSSEWTGGNNEQFF.

J is TRBJ1-6 and V is TRBV19, with 8 nucleotides matching TRBD1. The CDR3 consists of 16 residues. The V and J ends lost 2 bases and 7 bases, in that order; junction bases with no gene match: 7. The germline gives CDR1 LNHDA, CDR2 SQIVND (reference sequence). CDR3 bases: TGTGCCAGTAGTATACCGTCAGGGGGCCGAAATTCACCCCTCCACTTT. It translates to CASSIPSGGRNSPLHF.

The chain couples TRBV10-3 to TRBJ2-1, with 9 bases matching TRBD2. J lost 7 bases, V lost 0 bases, and 4 bases had no gene match. The CDR3 totals 15 residues. The germline CDR1 and CDR2 sequences are ENHRY and SYGVKD. The CDR3 nucleotides read TGTGCCATCAGTGAGTCCCGCACTAGCGGGAATGAGCAGTTCTTC. It codes for CAISESRTSGNEQFF.

The chain combines TRBV11-1 with TRBJ2-3, with a tentative D call TRBD2 (7 bases). The CDR3 contains 14 residues. Trimming took 5 bases from V and 6 from J, leaving 15 bases between them. Germline loops: CDR1 SGHAT, CDR2 FQDESV (reference sequence). This CDR3 is CASSRGARGDTQYF. CDR3 sequence (DNA): TGTGCCAGCAGCCGGGGGGCCCGGGGGGATACGCAGTATTTT.

V usage is TRBV15 and J usage is TRBJ2-4; TRBD1 might be the D (5 bases). This CDR3 is 19 amino acids long. Trimming took 5 bases from V and 1 from J, leaving 24 bases between them. Germline lookup yields CDR1 LNHNV and CDR2 YYDKDF (reference sequence). In DNA form, the CDR3 reads TGTGCCACCAGCGGACGACAGACCGGTATTCTGTTTGCCAAAAACATTCAGTACTTC. The encoded protein is CATSGRQTGILFAKNIQYF.

The chain employs TRBV30 and TRBJ2-1, with 7 positions matching TRBD1. Germline CDR1 and CDR2: GTSNPN and SVGIG (reference sequence). After removal of 3 bases from V and 15 bases from J, the junction contained 8 bases not matched to a gene. The CDR3 extends over 11 amino acids. The DNA of the CDR3 is TGTGCCTGGAGGTACCAGGCAGGGGGGTTCTTC. Amino acids: CAWRYQAGGFF.

About this clone: This CDR3 is also generated by other DNA sequences in the sample. The chain employs TRBV24-1 and TRBJ2-7; 7 bases fit TRBD1. The trim removed 5 bases at V and 3 bases at J, leaving 3 bases unmatched. The CDR3 consists of 13 residues. Per the germline V gene, CDR1 is KGHDR and CDR2 is SFDVKD. The chain's CDR3 is CATSGQGDYEQYF. In DNA, the CDR3 is TGTGCCACCAGTGGGCAGGGGGACTACGAGCAGTACTTC.

The chain carries TRBV3-1 (or the pseudogene TRBV3-2) and TRBJ1-6; D possibly corresponds to TRBD1 (5 bases). Per the germline V gene, CDR1 is LGHDT and CDR2 is YNNKEL (reference sequence). Trimming took 1 base from V and 5 from J, leaving 6 bases between them. CDR3 length: 14 residues. The CDR3, as DNA: TGTGCCAGCAGCCAAGTACAGGATAATTCACCCCTCCACTTT. Translation gives CASSQVQDNSPLHF.

The rearrangement uses TRBV6-5 and TRBJ1-3, with 7 bases lining up with TRBD1. After removal of 5 bases from V and 0 bases from J, the junction contained 4 bases not matched to a gene. Per germline, CDR1 MNHEY and CDR2 SVGAGI. The CDR3 is made up of 15 amino acids. The CDR3 spells CASSPGTASGNTIYF. DNA for the CDR3: TGTGCCAGCAGTCCCGGGACAGCCTCTGGAAACACCATATATTTT.